This TCR beta chain was profiled in a study of T cell responses to AZD1222 COVID-19 vaccine. Study context: Some second doses came at about 4 weeks and others at about 12 weeks; these were pooled.

Study results and limitations: Nearly half of unique spike-specific TCRs reportedly avoided B.1.351 and B.1.1.7 mutated regions. Clonal diversity may have been underestimated in mostly white British donors. Spike as a whole was targeted by vaccine-associated CD4 TCRs, dominant at 160-218 and 743-854.

TCRdb's copy holds only in-frame clones and misses some; the assay was immunoSEQ multiplex PCR. This table holds 40,000 to 65,000 clones, approximately 84% found once. This clone has more than one count but fewer than ten. Its antigen is still unknown. Sample: peripheral blood, taken on day 0 of AZD1222 vaccination. The receptor was isolated from an adult in good health.

The CDR3 nucleotides read TGCGCCAGCAGTCAGACTAGCAACTCCTACGAGCAGTACTTC. The encoded protein is CASSQTSNSYEQYF. V and J are TRBV5-1 and TRBJ2-7, with 7 bases aligning to TRBD2. The CDR3 is made up of 14 amino acids. Germline loops: CDR1 SGHRS, CDR2 YFSETQ. The junction had 5 bases not matched to a gene; V was cut back by 5 bases and J by 0 bases.